One sample yielded the 12 T cell receptor beta chains listed below, sequenced in a study of identical twins. Using its own MiXCR run on the 5' RACE reads, TCRdb lists one record per CDR3 protein. Among about 340,000 distinct CDR3 sequences listed, roughly 9% were seen once. Material: naive T cells sorted from blood. These receptors originate from a woman aged 45-65 years in good health.

The rearrangement links TRBV5-1 to TRBJ1-1; tentative D call: TRBD1 (5 bases). Germline V gene data show CDR1 as SGHRS and CDR2 as YFSETQ. The CDR3 is 13 amino acids. With 7 bases removed from V and 6 bases from J, the gap between germline ends came to 16 bases. CDR3 sequence (DNA): TGCGCCAGCGGACTTAAGACAGCAGCTGAAGCTTTCTTT. It codes for CASGLKTAAEAFF.

This clonotype was counted between two and nine times. This sequence joins TRBV20-1 and TRBJ2-1, with 10 bases aligning to TRBD2. The CDR3 has 18 amino acids. Germline loops: CDR1 DFQATT, CDR2 SNEGSKA (reference sequence). Trimming took 3 bases from V and 0 from J; bases not matched to a gene: 11. DNA for the CDR3: TGCAGTGCTAGGGGCCCGGGACTAGCGCTGAGCTCCTACAATGAGCAGTTCTTC. Translation: CSARGPGLALSSYNEQFF.

This clonotype showed up just a few times. The DNA for the CDR3 is TGCAGCGCGGAAAGCGGGAGGGGCACCGGGGAGCTGTTTTTT. It encodes CSAESGRGTGELFF. This chain links TRBV29-1 with TRBJ2-2, with TRBD2 matching over 10 bases. Germline CDR1 reads SQVTM; CDR2 reads ANQGSEA. The CDR3 totals 14 residues. With V trimmed by 7 bases and J by 4 bases, 6 bases remained unmatched.

In its sample, this clonotype was seen a few times. This chain links TRBV7-9 with TRBJ2-2; D is uncertain. Trimming cost V 2 bases and J 5 bases, with 15 bases left between them. The germline gives CDR1 SEHNR, CDR2 FQNEAQ (reference sequence). The CDR3 sequence is 16 residues long. The CDR3 DNA reads as TGTGCCAGCAGCTTATTCACGTTTTCTCCGACCGGGGAGCTGTTTTTT. Translating gives CASSLFTFSPTGELFF.

The V gene is TRBV5-5, the J gene TRBJ2-1, with a weak D call TRBD1 (6 bases). Germline values: CDR1 SGHKS, CDR2 YYEKEE (reference sequence). The CDR3 runs to 15 residues. The V end was cut by 1 base, the J end by 6 bases, with 14 bases between. CDR3 sequence: CASSLQGLGGNEQFF. DNA of the CDR3: TGTGCCAGCAGCTTGCAGGGTTTAGGGGGCAATGAGCAGTTCTTC. Full variable domain (remainder filled in from reference TRBV5-5 and TRBJ2-1): DAGVTQSPTHLIKTRGQQVTLRCSPISGHKSVSWYQQVLGQGPQFIFQYYEKEERGRGNFPDRFSARQFPNYSSELNVNALLLGDSALYLCASSLQGLGGNEQFFGPGTRLTVL.

The V and J genes are TRBV12-3 or TRBV12-4 and TRBJ1-2; TRBD1 matches at 9 bases. The ends lost 6 bases at V and 5 bases at J; junction bases unmatched: 4. The CDR3 contains 13 residues. As DNA, the CDR3 is TGTGCCAGCAGCCCGGACAGGGGATATGGCTACACCTTC. It encodes CASSPDRGYGYTF.

A word on this clonotype: Being one base from a much bigger clone, this may be a read error. Since the CDR3 does not end with the conserved phenylalanine or tryptophan, this likely comes from a read error. This chain links TRBV3-1 with TRBJ2-2, with D perhaps matching TRBD1 (6 bases). The CDR3 covers 15 residues. V lost 4 bases and J lost 5, with 14 bases in between. Germline CDR1 LGHDT, CDR2 YNNKEL (reference sequence). CDR3 region: CASSPAGVATGELFC. CDR3 DNA: TGTGCCAGCAGCCCCGCAGGGGTAGCTACCGGGGAGCTGTTTTGT.

This clonotype was found many times. The chain links TRBV29-1 to TRBJ2-2, with 11 bases aligning to TRBD2. Trimming took 4 bases from V and 5 from J; bases not matched to a gene: 6. CDR3 size: 15 residues. Germline V CDR1 and CDR2: SQVTM, ANQGSEA. Written as DNA, the CDR3 is TGCAGCGTTGGGGGACTAGCGGATAAGACCGGGGAGCTGTTTTTT. As protein: CSVGGLADKTGELFF.

This sequence joins TRBV19 and TRBJ1-1; the D is unclear. The V and J ends lost 4 bases and 7 bases respectively, with 7 bases between them. Germline V gene lookup returns CDR1 LNHDA and CDR2 SQIVND (reference sequence). This CDR3 has 11 amino acids. CDR3 protein: CASSNGGEAFF. In DNA, the CDR3 is TGTGCCAGTAGTAATGGTGGTGAAGCTTTCTTT.

This clonotype appeared many times. The CDR3 loop is CSASWGLADSTDTQYF. CDR3 bases: TGCAGTGCTAGTTGGGGACTAGCGGACAGCACAGATACGCAGTATTTT. V and J are TRBV20-1 and TRBJ2-3; 11 nucleotides match TRBD2. J lost 0 bases, V lost 3 bases, and 5 bases had no gene match. In germline, CDR1 is DFQATT, CDR2 SNEGSKA (reference sequence). This CDR3 comprises 16 residues.

This clonotype has just a few counts. The rearrangement links TRBV5-5 to TRBJ2-7; D might be TRBD1 (7 bases). Between the trimmed V and J ends, which lost 0 bases and 2 bases, there was a span of 15 bases. Germline V gives CDR1 SGHKS, CDR2 YYEKEE (reference sequence). The CDR3 runs to 16 residues. This CDR3 reads CASSLAEGAKAYEQYF. The CDR3 coding sequence is TGTGCCAGCAGCTTGGCGGAGGGGGCCAAAGCCTACGAGCAGTACTTC.

This sequence joins TRBV27 and TRBJ1-2, with 12 bases identical to TRBD1. The junction had 4 bases not matched to a gene; V was cut back by 3 bases and J by 5 bases. Germline lookup yields CDR1 MNHEY and CDR2 SMNVEV (reference sequence). The CDR3 sequence is 15 residues long. The CDR3 reads CASSFGTGGAYGYTF. The CDR3 DNA sequence: TGTGCCAGCAGTTTCGGGACAGGGGGCGCTTATGGCTACACCTTC.